The 22 T cell receptor beta chains below all came from one sample that was sequenced in a study of T cell clonality in common variable immunodeficiency. Notes on the study in general: Reportedly, TCR beta sequences from common variable immunodeficiency showed fewer deletions and N-nucleotide insertions.

The table came from immunoSEQ multiplex PCR; TCRdb's copy has only in-frame clones and leaves some out. The repertoire consists of about 33,000 clones, none detected only once. The antigens of these receptors remain unknown. The sample was peripheral blood mononuclear cells. The receptor source for this set is a human donor with common variable immunodeficiency.

This clone was detected ten times or more. CDR3 sequence reads: CASSINGPYQPQHF. The CDR3 DNA, read in part, is TGTGCCAGTAGTATAAATGGCCCCTATCAGCCC. J is TRBJ1-5 and V is TRBV19; D ambiguous. The read ends 3 residues before the CDR3 terminus; that terminus is restored from the germline J gene. CDR3 length equals 14 residues. Trimming cost V 2 bases and J 5 bases, with 10 bases left between them. CDR1 is LNHDA, CDR2 SQIVND, per germline (reference sequence).

This clone turned up a few times. CDR3 region: CATRTGGITEAFF. CDR3 bases read: TGTGCCACCAGGACAGGGGGCATTACTGAA. The rearrangement uses TRBV19 and TRBJ1-1; TRBD1 aligns across 11 bases. The CDR3 extends 3 residues past the end of the read, so its final part is completed from the germline J gene. The germline V gene has CDR1 LNHDA and CDR2 SQIVND (reference sequence). CDR3 length equals 13 residues. With V trimmed by 10 bases and J by 5 bases, 6 bases remained unmatched.

To note about this clone: The read halts 3 residues ahead of the CDR3 end, with the missing end drawn from the germline J gene. The chain joins TRBV19 to TRBJ1-2, with 7 bases matching TRBD1. Germline V gives CDR1 LNHDA, CDR2 SQIVND (reference sequence). J was trimmed by 2 bases and V by 7 bases; bases with no gene match: 16. The CDR3 is 17 amino acids. CDR3 region: CASTPFEGAKGNYGYTF. CDR3 DNA, as far as it was read: TGTGCCAGTACCCCGTTCGAGGGGGCGAAAGGGAACTATGGC.

In its sample, this clone was seen many times. The read is 3 residues too short to cover the CDR3 end, so that end is filled in from the germline J gene. This chain uses TRBV29-1 with TRBJ2-1, with 7 nucleotides matching TRBD1. Looked up from germline, CDR1 is SQVTM and CDR2 is ANQGSEA. CDR3 size: 13 residues. After removal of 8 bases from V and 4 bases from J, the junction contained 8 bases not matched to a gene. The sequenced part of the CDR3 DNA is TGCAGCCTAGGTAGGGGGCCGTACAATGAG. It translates to CSLGRGPYNE. The CDR3 as a whole reads CSLGRGPYNEQFF.

This clone was counted only a few times. Incomplete CDR3 DNA: TGTGCCAGCAGTGTAGCGGGGGCGAACACAGATACG. It specifies CASSVAGANTDT. In full, the CDR3 reads CASSVAGANTDTQYF. The rearrangement uses TRBV2 and TRBJ2-3, with 9 bases matching TRBD2. The read ends 3 residues early relative to the CDR3; the germline J gene fills the gap. CDR3 length: 15 residues. Germline V gene sequence: CDR1 SNHLY, CDR2 FYNNEI. J gave up 2 bases and V 4 bases, and 4 bases lay outside the gene matches. The entire variable domain, with the rest obtained from reference TRBV2 and TRBJ2-3, is as follows: EPEVTQTPSHQVTQMGQEVILRCVPISNHLYFYWYRQILGQKVEFLVSFYNNEISEKSEIFDDQFSVERPDGSNFTLKIRSTKLEDSAMYFCASSVAGANTDTQYFGPGTRLTVL.

This clone was seen a few times. The observed sequence ends 3 residues before the CDR3 terminus, with the missing tail filled in from the germline J gene. The chain couples TRBV5-5 to TRBJ1-6; the match to TRBD1 covers 12 bases. The germline V gene encodes CDR1 SGHKS and CDR2 YYEKEE (reference sequence). The CDR3 covers 15 residues. J lost 8 bases, V lost 4 bases, and 4 bases had no gene match. The CDR3 loop is CASSGTGGWDSPLHF. The DNA read from the CDR3 is TGTGCCAGCAGCGGGACAGGGGGCTGGGATTCACCC.

This clone was detected a few times. Coverage ceases 3 residues before the CDR3 finishes, and the germline J gene fills in the end. The chain combines TRBV19 with TRBJ1-3, with 7 bases lining up with TRBD1. Germline lookup yields CDR1 LNHDA and CDR2 SQIVND (reference sequence). The ends lost 4 bases at V and 0 bases at J; junction bases unmatched: 9. The CDR3 is made up of 17 amino acids. This CDR3 reads CASSTIRDSHSGNTIYF. The CDR3 DNA, read in part, is TGTGCCAGTAGTACCATCCGGGACAGTCACTCTGGAAACACC.

Of note for this clone: The read finishes 3 residues shy of the CDR3 end, and the germline J gene is used to complete it. The gene calls are TRBV20-1 and TRBJ2-7; D may be TRBD1 (5 bases). Trimming cost V 3 bases and J 0 bases, with 18 bases left between them. This CDR3 region has 16 residues. The germline V gene has CDR1 DFQATT and CDR2 SNEGSKA (reference sequence). CDR3 DNA (partial): TGCAGTGCTAGCCACCTTGGGGCCACCAGCTCCTACGAG. Translated, it gives CSASHLGATSSYE. The whole CDR3 reads CSASHLGATSSYEQYF.

A remark on this clone: The observed sequence ends 3 residues before the CDR3 terminus, with the missing tail filled in from the germline J gene. The genes are TRBV7-9 and TRBJ2-7; 8 bases line up with TRBD1. Germline V gives CDR1 SEHNR, CDR2 FQNEAQ (reference sequence). The CDR3 totals 13 residues. V gave up 6 bases and J gave up 5 bases; unmatched junction bases: 6. This chain's CDR3 is CASSGDRNNEQYF. The part of the CDR3 DNA that was read is TGTGCCAGCAGTGGGGACAGGAATAACGAG.

The sample holds many counts of this clone. The missing CDR3 end, 3 residues past where the read stops, is filled in from the germline J gene. The gene calls are TRBV30 and TRBJ2-7; possibly TRBD2 for D (5 bases). The CDR3 length is 13 residues. The germline CDR1 and CDR2 sequences are GTSNPN and SVGIG (reference sequence). Trimming cost V 0 bases and J 3 bases, with 9 bases left between them. The CDR3 spells CAWSVQEGYEQYF. The sequenced CDR3 bases are TGTGCCTGGAGTGTACAAGAGGGCTACGAG. Together with reference TRBV30 and TRBJ2-7, the CDR3 gives the full variable domain: SQTIHQWPATLVQPVGSPLSLECTVEGTSNPNLYWYRQAAGRGLQLLFYSVGIGQISSEVPQNLSASRPQDRQFILSSKKLLLSDSGFYLCAWSVQEGYEQYFGPGTRLTVT.

This clone was detected many times. The CDR3 end is not reached by the read, which stops 3 residues before it; the germline J gene fills it in. This chain joins TRBV20-1 and TRBJ2-1, with D uncertain. This CDR3 is 11 amino acids long. CDR1 DFQATT and CDR2 SNEGSKA come from the germline V gene (reference sequence). Trimming removed 3 bases from V and 4 bases from J, with 4 bases in between. The CDR3 sequence is CSASSYNEQFF. Partial CDR3 DNA: TGCAGTGCTAGCTCGTACAATGAG.

A note on this clone: The read is 3 residues too short to cover the CDR3 end, so that end is filled in from the germline J gene. The chain uses TRBV19 and TRBJ1-1; D might be TRBD1 (6 bases). CDR1 and CDR2 (germline): LNHDA, SQIVND (reference sequence). There are 14 residues in the CDR3. Deletions cut 2 bases from V and 7 bases from J, with 14 bases between. The CDR3 DNA, read in part, is TGTGCCAGTAGTATAAAGGCGGGGGCGAGTGAA. Encoded protein: CASSIKAGASE. In full, the CDR3 is CASSIKAGASEAFF.

This clone was observed at least ten times. The CDR3 extends 3 residues past the end of the read, so its final part is completed from the germline J gene. The chain uses TRBV30 and TRBJ2-2; TRBD1 might be the D (6 bases). Germline CDR1 and CDR2: GTSNPN and SVGIG (reference sequence). The CDR3 consists of 19 residues. V lost 5 bases and J lost 0, with 25 bases in between. CDR3 region: CAWAVTGPQVTANTGELFF. CDR3 bases read: TGTGCCTGGGCAGTTACAGGGCCTCAAGTCACTGCGAACACCGGGGAG.

The sample holds many counts of this clone. The sequence runs out 3 residues before the end of the CDR3; the remainder is reconstructed from the germline J gene. The chain links TRBV5-1 to TRBJ2-5; 7 nucleotides agree with TRBD1. V shed 4 bases, J shed 1 base, and the junction held 1 base outside the gene matches. The CDR3 has 13 residues. The V gene's germline CDR1 is SGHRS and CDR2 YFSETQ. This CDR3 is CASSQGVQETQYF. The sequenced part of the CDR3 DNA is TGCGCCAGCAGCCAGGGGGTCCAAGAGACC.

This clone was counted many times. The read ends 3 residues early relative to the CDR3; the germline J gene fills the gap. This chain uses TRBV7-2 with TRBJ2-2; no clear D gene. V lost 5 bases and J lost 7, with 11 bases in between. The germline CDR1 and CDR2 sequences are SGHTA and FQGNSA. The CDR3 loop spans 13 amino acids. This chain's CDR3 is CASSPRPDGELFF. The CDR3 bases that were read are TGTGCCAGCAGCCCGCGGCCGGACGGGGAG.

This clone showed up many times. The CDR3 is cut off 3 residues early in the read; its end comes from the germline J gene. V usage is TRBV29-1 and J usage is TRBJ2-1; the D gene is possibly TRBD2 (6 bases). Trimming removed 3 bases from V and 6 bases from J, with 15 bases in between. The CDR3 is made up of 14 amino acids. From germline, CDR1 is SQVTM and CDR2 ANQGSEA. The sequenced CDR3 bases are TGCAGCGTTGACAGGGCGGGGACGGTCAATGAG. This codes for CSVDRAGTVNE. The whole CDR3 sequence reads CSVDRAGTVNEQFF.

In its sample, this clone was seen a few times. One end of the junction is discordant with germline, which a read error may explain. The read comes to an end 3 residues before the CDR3 does, leaving the germline J gene to fill in the end. The rearrangement uses TRBV7-7 and TRBJ2-2; 8 bases are a match to TRBD1. The CDR3 consists of 16 residues. Germline V gene data show CDR1 as SSHAT and CDR2 as FNYEAQ (reference sequence). The CDR3 reads CASSSWTGPNTGELFF. The sequenced part of the CDR3 DNA is TGTGCTAGCAGCTCTTGGACAGGGCCCAACACCGGGGAG.

This clone was seen many times. The covered CDR3 bases are TGTGCCAGCAGTAGGACTTTACAA. Translation gives CASSRTLQ. The whole CDR3 sequence is CASSRTLQLFF. The rearrangement uses TRBV2 and TRBJ1-4; D is ambiguous. The CDR3 end falls 3 residues outside the read, so it is completed with the germline J gene. Looked up from germline, CDR1 is SNHLY and CDR2 is FYNNEI. The CDR3 covers 11 residues.

The sample holds many counts of this clone. The CDR3 is CSARVRGASYEQYF. CDR3 DNA (partial): TGCAGTGCTAGAGTCCGGGGGGCCTCCTACGAG. The rearrangement joins TRBV20-1 to TRBJ2-7; D perhaps matches TRBD2 (7 bases). The CDR3 end lies 3 residues beyond the end of the read and is filled in from the germline J gene. V lost 1 base and J 0 bases, leaving 10 bases between the germline ends. This CDR3 has 14 residues. Germline-derived CDR1 and CDR2 are DFQATT and SNEGSKA (reference sequence).

This clone came up a few times. The CDR3 end lies 3 residues beyond the end of the read and is filled in from the germline J gene. This chain uses TRBV6-4 with TRBJ1-3; D gene uncertain. The V end was cut by 6 bases, the J end by 4 bases, with 10 bases between. Germline V gene lookup returns CDR1 MRHNA and CDR2 SNTAGT. The CDR3 loop spans 13 amino acids. CDR3 DNA (partial): TGTGCCAGCAGGGGCTCAACAGGAAACACC. It translates to CASRGSTGNT. The full CDR3 sequence reads CASRGSTGNTIYF.

This clone has just a few counts. Read data end 3 residues before the CDR3 end; the end is taken from the germline J gene. The J gene is TRBJ2-3, the V gene TRBV2; possibly TRBD1 for D (7 bases). From germline, CDR1 is SNHLY and CDR2 FYNNEI. V lost 4 bases to trimming and J lost 2 bases, with 13 bases between them. The CDR3 sequence is 15 residues long. The CDR3 bases that were read are TGTGCCAGCAGTGGGGGGGACAGCTACACAGATACG. Amino acid sequence: CASSGGDSYTDT. The entire CDR3 reads CASSGGDSYTDTQYF.

As for this clone: The read ends 3 residues early relative to the CDR3; the germline J gene fills the gap. The rearrangement joins TRBV7-9 to TRBJ1-1; 7 nucleotides line up with TRBD1. Germline CDR1 and CDR2: SEHNR and FQNEAQ (reference sequence). The CDR3 is made up of 15 amino acids. V lost 0 bases and J lost 0; bases outside the gene matches: 1. CDR3 DNA (partial): TGTGCCAGCAGCTTAGCAGGGACAGTGAACACTGAA. It encodes CASSLAGTVNTE. The complete CDR3 protein is CASSLAGTVNTEAFF.